These 12 T cell receptor beta chains originate from one sample sequenced in a study of early T cells in non-severe SARS-CoV-2 infection. TCRdb analysed the 5' RACE reads with MiXCR anew, one entry per CDR3 protein. Of tens of thousands of distinct CDR3 sequences in the sample, approximately 10% were seen once. The sample was whole blood, taken at baseline. The receptors stem from an adult who was a healthcare worker with PCR-confirmed SARS-CoV-2 infection or an uninfected control (not recorded which).

This clonotype turned up a few times. The genes are TRBV6-5 and TRBJ1-1, with D possibly TRBD1 on 5 matching bases. CDR3 size: 14 residues. V lost 2 bases and J 4 bases, leaving 11 bases between the germline ends. Germline assignment: CDR1 MNHEY and CDR2 SVGAGI. CDR3 region: CASSYRQGGTEAFF. The CDR3 DNA sequence: TGTGCCAGCAGTTACAGGCAGGGTGGCACTGAAGCTTTCTTT.

This clonotype was found many times. CDR3 amino acids: CASSSRGDTGELFF. In nucleotides, the CDR3 is TGTGCCAGCAGTTCCCGAGGAGACACCGGGGAGCTGTTTTTT. This chain connects TRBV27 to TRBJ2-2; D is uncertain. CDR1 and CDR2 (germline): MNHEY, SMNVEV (reference sequence). The CDR3 totals 14 residues. Trimming took 4 bases from V and 3 from J, leaving 9 bases between them.

This clonotype was recorded a few times. The chain carries TRBV5-1 and TRBJ2-7, with no clear D. CDR1 and CDR2 (germline): SGHRS, YFSETQ. The V end lost 2 bases, the J end lost 0 bases, and 6 bases lay between the germline ends. There are 13 residues in the CDR3. The CDR3 DNA reads as TGCGCCAGCAGCTTAGGGAACTCCTACGAGCAGTACTTC. Encoded protein: CASSLGNSYEQYF.

A few counts support this clonotype. This chain joins TRBV10-3 and TRBJ2-5; 7 bases are a match to TRBD2. J lost 1 base, V lost 3 bases, and 2 bases had no gene match. The CDR3 is 14 amino acids. Germline V gene sequence: CDR1 ENHRY, CDR2 SYGVKD. The CDR3 DNA sequence: TGTGCCATCAGTGATTCTAGCGGCCAAGAGACCCAGTACTTC. Translating gives CAISDSSGQETQYF.

V is TRBV27 and J is TRBJ1-5, with 7 bases lining up with TRBD1. Germline CDR1 and CDR2: MNHEY and SMNVEV (reference sequence). With V trimmed by 4 bases and J by 9 bases, 9 bases remained unmatched. This CDR3 spans 14 amino acids. The CDR3 is CASSSRRGLLPQHF. The CDR3 coding sequence is TGTGCCAGCAGTTCCCGAAGGGGGCTACTGCCCCAGCATTTT.

This clonotype was seen repeatedly, ten times or more. The rearrangement joins TRBV7-9 to TRBJ2-6; D is unresolved. Trimming cost V 1 base and J 0 bases, with 13 bases left between them. Germline V gene sequence: CDR1 SEHNR, CDR2 FQNEAQ (reference sequence). This CDR3 comprises 18 residues. CDR3 coding DNA: TGTGCCAGCAGCTTAGACGAGATGGCTAACTCTGGGGCCAACGTCCTGACTTTC. Translation: CASSLDEMANSGANVLTF.

This clonotype has a count of ten or more. The chain employs TRBV29-1 and TRBJ1-1; D remains unclear. The CDR3 is 13 residues long. Trimming cost V 3 bases and J 1 base, with 9 bases left between them. From germline, CDR1 is SQVTM and CDR2 ANQGSEA. This chain's CDR3 is CSVDSPENTEAFF. The CDR3, as DNA: TGCAGCGTTGATAGTCCCGAGAACACTGAAGCTTTCTTT.

The chain couples TRBV20-1 to TRBJ1-6; 9 bases align to TRBD1. The trim removed 5 bases at V and 7 bases at J, leaving 9 bases unmatched. Looked up from germline, CDR1 is DFQATT and CDR2 is SNEGSKA (reference sequence). CDR3 length equals 15 residues. The CDR3 DNA reads as TGCAGTGCTCAAAGGGACAGGGTTTGGAATTCACCCCTCCACTTT. Protein product: CSAQRDRVWNSPLHF.

This clonotype was seen only a few times. The rearrangement links TRBV5-4 to TRBJ2-7; tentatively, D is TRBD2 (7 bases). CDR1 and CDR2 from the germline V gene are SGHNT and YYREEE (reference sequence). V lost 4 bases and J 2 bases, leaving 16 bases between the germline ends. This CDR3 spans 15 amino acids. In DNA form, the CDR3 reads TGTGCCAGCAGCCAGTCCGGGGGGCCTACCTACGAGCAGTACTTC. Its translation: CASSQSGGPTYEQYF.

The sample holds many counts of this clonotype. The chain is built from TRBV20-1 and TRBJ1-1; D possibly corresponds to TRBD1 (6 bases). CDR1 DFQATT and CDR2 SNEGSKA come from the germline V gene (reference sequence). V was pared by 5 bases and J by 5 bases, with 12 bases between. This CDR3 contains 12 residues. The CDR3 sequence: CSAYFRGTEAFF. CDR3 in DNA: TGCAGTGCTTACTTCAGGGGAACTGAAGCTTTCTTT.

This clonotype has a handful of counts. The J gene is TRBJ2-7, the V gene TRBV6-1; TRBD1 matches 9 bases. V lost 1 base and J lost 0; bases outside the gene matches: 1. Germline values: CDR1 MNHNS, CDR2 SASEGT. There are 15 residues in the CDR3. In DNA form, the CDR3 reads TGTGCCAGCAGTGAAGAGACAGGGGGCTCCTACGAGCAGTACTTC. Translating gives CASSEETGGSYEQYF.

This clonotype is a singleton in its sample. V usage is TRBV2 and J usage is TRBJ2-7; 12 nucleotides align to TRBD1. The CDR3 is 15 amino acids. Germline CDR1 SNHLY, CDR2 FYNNEI. V was clipped by 8 bases and J by 5 bases; unmatched bases: 10. This CDR3 reads CASLMPGQGAHEQYF. The CDR3 bases are TGTGCCAGCCTGATGCCGGGACAGGGGGCACACGAGCAGTACTTC.